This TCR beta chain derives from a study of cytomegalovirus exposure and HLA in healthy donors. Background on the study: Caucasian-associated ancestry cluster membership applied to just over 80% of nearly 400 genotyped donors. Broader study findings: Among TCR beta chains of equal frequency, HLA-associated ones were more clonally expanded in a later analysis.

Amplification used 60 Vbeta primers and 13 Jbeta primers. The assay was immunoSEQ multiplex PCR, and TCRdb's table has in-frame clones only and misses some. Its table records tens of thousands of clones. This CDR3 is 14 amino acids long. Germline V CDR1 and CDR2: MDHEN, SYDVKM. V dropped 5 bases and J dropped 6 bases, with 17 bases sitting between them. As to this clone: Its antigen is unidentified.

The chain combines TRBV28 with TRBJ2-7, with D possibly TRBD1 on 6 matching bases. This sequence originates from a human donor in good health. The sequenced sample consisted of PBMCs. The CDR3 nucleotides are TGTGCCAGCAGTAAACAGGGCATTCGTGGCGAGCAGTACTTC. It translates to CASSKQGIRGEQYF.